This T cell receptor beta chain was retrieved from a study of monozygotic twins with inflammatory bowel disease. For each CDR3 protein, TCRdb gives one entry from its re-call of the 5' RACE reads, without DNA. The sample's table shows about 140,000 distinct CDR3 sequences. This CDR3 has 14 residues. The V gene's germline CDR1 is LNHDA and CDR2 SQIVND (reference sequence). The chain carries TRBV19 and TRBJ1-1; checking the TCRdb D call of TRBD1 is not possible without DNA. This receptor was obtained from a human donor with ulcerative colitis or Crohn's disease, or a healthy co-twin of an affected twin (not recorded which). The sample taken for sequencing was blood. The CDR3 is CASSTTGLNTEAFF.